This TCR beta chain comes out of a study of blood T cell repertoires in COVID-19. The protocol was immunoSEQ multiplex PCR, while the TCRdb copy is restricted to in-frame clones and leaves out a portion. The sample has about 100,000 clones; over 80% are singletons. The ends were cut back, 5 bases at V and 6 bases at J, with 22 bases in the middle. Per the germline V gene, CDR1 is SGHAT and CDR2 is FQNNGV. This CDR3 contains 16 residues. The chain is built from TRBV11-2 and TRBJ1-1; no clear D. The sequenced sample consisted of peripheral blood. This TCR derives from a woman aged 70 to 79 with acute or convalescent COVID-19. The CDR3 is CASSLRGTGSKAEAFF. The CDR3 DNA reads TGTGCCAGCAGCCTAAGAGGCACCGGAAGTAAGGCTGAAGCTTTCTTT.